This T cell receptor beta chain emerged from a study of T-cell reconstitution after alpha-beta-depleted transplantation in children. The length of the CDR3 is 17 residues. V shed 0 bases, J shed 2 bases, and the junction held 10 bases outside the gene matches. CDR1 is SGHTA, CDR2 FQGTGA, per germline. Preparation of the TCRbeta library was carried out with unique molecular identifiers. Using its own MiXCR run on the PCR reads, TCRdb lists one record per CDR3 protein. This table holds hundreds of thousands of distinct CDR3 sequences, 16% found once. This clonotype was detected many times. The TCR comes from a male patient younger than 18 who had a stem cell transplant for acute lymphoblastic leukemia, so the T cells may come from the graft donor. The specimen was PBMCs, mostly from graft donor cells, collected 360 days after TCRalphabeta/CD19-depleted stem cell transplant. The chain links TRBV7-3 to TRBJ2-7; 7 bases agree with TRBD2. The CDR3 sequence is CASSLTKYPSGPYEQYF. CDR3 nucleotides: TGTGCCAGCAGCTTAACGAAGTATCCTAGCGGTCCCTACGAGCAGTACTTC.